This TCR beta chain was captured by sequencing in a study of glioma-infiltrating T cells. Notes on the study in general: Gliomas, especially low-grade, showed above-expected tissue-blood divergence; non-neoplastic patients showed below. Very few CDR3 sequences were shared between tissue and blood.

This clonotype was detected ten times or more. The target antigen is unknown. Germline V CDR1 and CDR2: MNHNS, SASEGT. This CDR3 is built from 13 residues. Trimming cost V 7 bases and J 3 bases; bases outside gene matches: 5. Using RNA template, CDR3s of TCR alpha and beta were amplified with iRepertoire arm-PCR. For one-step reverse transcription and amplification, 100-400 ng of tissue mRNA or PBMC total RNA was used. TCRdb fed the multiplex PCR reads into MiXCR, producing one record per CDR3 protein. Here the sample spans 85,000 to 110,000 distinct CDR3 sequences, under 30% being singletons. This clonotype originated in a human donor with low-grade glioma or glioblastoma, undergoing nonglioma brain surgery, or in good health (not recorded which). The chain has TRBV6-1 and TRBJ1-1; TRBD1 agrees at 7 bases. Input material: glioma tissue, nonneoplastic brain tissue, or PBMCs (not recorded which). The CDR3 region has the DNA TGTGCCAGCACTAGGGGGCGCGACACTGAAGCTTTCTTT. Its translation is CASTRGRDTEAFF.